The following is a T cell receptor beta chain sequence with its context. Its antigen is not known. The data stem from a study of blood T cells in healthy people across ages. Study-level findings and limits: Diversity figures based on one million T cells were deemed too low.

Combining a sample-barcoded 5' primer with a J-beta primer mix, a second PCR ran for 7 to 11 cycles. TCRdb analysed the 5' RACE reads with MiXCR anew, one entry per CDR3 protein. The table shows 1.5 million or so distinct CDR3 sequences, with roughly two fifths occurring only once. Trimming stripped 5 bases from V and 2 bases from J, with 10 bases between. From germline, CDR1 is DFQATT and CDR2 SNEGSKA (reference sequence). The CDR3 has 12 residues. Donor samples were obtained from healthy Caucasian individuals from Russia, aged about 6 to 95. Each sample yielded at least 5 micrograms of PBMC total RNA.

Sequencing was done on a sample of blood. The chain has TRBV20-1 and TRBJ2-7, with D tentatively TRBD2 (6 bases). The origin of this receptor is a woman in her late teens or twenties in good health. CDR3 sequence (DNA): TGCAGTGCTCCGGAGGGGCCCTACGAGCAGTACTTC. As protein: CSAPEGPYEQYF.